One T cell receptor (beta chain) is described in this entry. The data belong to a study of cytomegalovirus exposure and HLA in healthy donors. 60 Vbeta and 13 Jbeta primers were used in PCR. Produced via immunoSEQ multiplex PCR; TCRdb's table is partial and in-frame only. The sample lists fewer than 150,000 clones, 60% to 85% seen once, with over 2.5% in the top ten. This CDR3 spans 13 amino acids. Germline V gene lookup returns CDR1 LGHNA and CDR2 YSLEER. Trimming pared 6 bases from V and 2 bases from J, leaving 10 bases between. The gene calls are TRBV4-3 and TRBJ1-2; D perhaps matches TRBD1 (5 bases). Sequenced material: PBMCs. This TCR came from a male donor in good health and CMV-seronegative. The CDR3 spells CASSGGGNYGYTF. CDR3 DNA sequence: TGCGCCAGCAGTGGGGGGGGGAACTATGGCTACACCTTC.